These 3 T cell receptor beta chains were all obtained from the same sample, sequenced in a study of T cell clonality in common variable immunodeficiency. TCRdb keeps only in-frame clones here, not all; method: immunoSEQ multiplex PCR. The sample holds about 64,000 clones, and no clone turns up only once. The sample consisted of peripheral blood mononuclear cells. These TCRs come from a person aged 18 to 70 in good health.

This clone was detected ten times or more. The DNA ends 3 residues before the CDR3 does, and the rest of the CDR3 is filled in from the germline J gene. The chain uses TRBV9 and TRBJ1-1, with D perhaps matching TRBD1 (5 bases). This CDR3 has 18 amino acids. CDR1 SGDLS and CDR2 YYNGEE come from the germline V gene. V dropped 3 bases and J dropped 0 bases, with 21 bases sitting between them. The chain's CDR3 is CASSDQRDGSYMNTEAFF. Incomplete CDR3 DNA: TGTGCCAGCAGCGACCAGCGGGACGGCTCATACATGAACACTGAA.

This clone has a count of ten or more. CDR3 bases read: TGCGCCACTTCCCGGGCTAGCGGGGCCAATGAG. It codes for CATSRASGANE. The entire CDR3 is CATSRASGANEQFF. The rearrangement links TRBV5-1 to TRBJ2-1; 9 bases are shared with TRBD2. Coverage ceases 3 residues before the CDR3 finishes, and the germline J gene fills in the end. The germline gives CDR1 SGHRS, CDR2 YFSETQ. V lost 9 bases, J lost 6 bases, and 10 bases stayed unmatched. The CDR3 loop spans 14 amino acids.

This clone was seen at least ten times. The read terminates 3 residues ahead of where the CDR3 ends, so the germline J gene completes it. The rearrangement links TRBV19 to TRBJ1-5, with D unclear. The CDR3 is 15 residues long. V lost 1 base and J lost 4, with 11 bases in between. CDR1 is LNHDA, CDR2 SQIVND, per germline (reference sequence). The CDR3 reads CASSIVLQSNQPQHF. Incomplete CDR3 DNA: TGTGCCAGTAGTATAGTCCTACAGTCTAATCAGCCC.